This T cell receptor (beta chain) was recorded in a study of CDR3 diversity in severe acne. The ends were cut back, 5 bases at V and 3 bases at J, with 14 bases in the middle. CDR1 and CDR2 (germline): LNHDA, SQIVND (reference sequence). CDR3 length equals 14 residues. Using its own MiXCR run on the PCR reads, TCRdb lists one record per CDR3 protein. The sample contains over 85,000 distinct CDR3 sequences, about half of which appear only once. What was sequenced was blood. The origin of this receptor is a male donor with acne. V gene TRBV19 combines with J gene TRBJ2-7, with a tentative D call TRBD2 (6 bases). The CDR3 loop is CASSPGSGYYEQYF. For the CDR3, the DNA is TGTGCCAGTAGTCCCGGGAGTGGGTACTACGAGCAGTACTTC.